The next 9 T cell receptor beta chains were all read from a single sample in a study of shared clonotypes between healthy human individuals. Method: immunoSEQ multiplex PCR; TCRdb's copy keeps in-frame clones and lacks some. The sample contains 2.3 million or so clones, just over 90% of which appear only once. The specimen sequenced was naive CD4+ T cells from PBMCs. The subset here: CD45RA+ positively selected. Receptors originate from a man aged 18 to 30 in good health. Some clones in this sample may be carry-over from other donors' samples.

Points on this clone: Distinct nucleotide sequences in the sample also encode this CDR3. The chain has TRBV29-1 and TRBJ2-5, with D maybe TRBD2 (6 bases). Looked up from germline, CDR1 is SQVTM and CDR2 is ANQGSEA. CDR3 length: 12 residues. V lost 7 bases to trimming and J lost 4 bases, with 13 bases between them. The CDR3 sequence: CSAGRAGETQYF. In nucleotides, the CDR3 is TGCAGCGCCGGGAGAGCAGGAGAGACCCAGTACTTC. Full variable domain (remainder filled in from reference TRBV29-1 and TRBJ2-5): SAVISQKPSRDICQRGTSLTIQCQVDSQVTMMFWYRQQPGQSLTLIATANQGSEATYESGFVIDKFPISRPNLTFSTLTVSNMSPEDSSIYLCSAGRAGETQYFGPGTRLLVL.

To note about this clone: Other DNA sequences within the sample encode an identical CDR3. The CDR3 DNA reads TGTGCCAGCAGTTACCTGTCTGAAGCTTTCTTT. It yields the protein CASSYLSEAFF. This sequence joins TRBV6-5 and TRBJ1-1; D call uncertain. Trimming left V 2 bases short and J 6 bases short, with 4 bases between. This CDR3 is built from 11 residues. Germline-derived CDR1 and CDR2 are MNHEY and SVGAGI.

The rearrangement joins TRBV29-1 to TRBJ2-4; possibly TRBD1 or TRBD2 for D (5 bases each). CDR1 SQVTM and CDR2 ANQGSEA come from the germline V gene. The CDR3 loop spans 13 amino acids. The CDR3 sequence: CSGFWGAKNIQYF. The CDR3 DNA is TGCAGTGGGTTTTGGGGGGCCAAAAACATTCAGTACTTC.

V gene TRBV11-2 combines with J gene TRBJ2-2; 8 bases line up with TRBD1. Germline CDR1 SGHAT, CDR2 FQNNGV. Unmatched junction bases numbered 1, after V lost 2 bases and J lost 5 bases. CDR3 length: 14 residues. Here the CDR3 reads CASSLRTGTGELFF. CDR3 DNA: TGTGCCAGCAGCTTAAGGACAGGGACCGGGGAGCTGTTTTTT.

The rearrangement links TRBV2 to TRBJ1-5, with D tentatively TRBD1 (6 bases). V lost 8 bases and J lost 9, with 14 bases in between. Per germline, CDR1 SNHLY and CDR2 FYNNEI. The CDR3 has 12 amino acids. The CDR3 sequence: CASGGTGGPQHF. The CDR3, as DNA: TGTGCCAGCGGGGGCACAGGAGGGCCCCAGCATTTT.

As to this clone: Other DNA sequences in this sample translate to the same CDR3. V is TRBV11-3 and J is TRBJ2-1; a weak D match, TRBD2 (6 bases). This CDR3 region has 14 residues. CDR1 is SGHNT, CDR2 YENEEA, per germline. Trimming shortened V by 5 bases and J by 2 bases, and 10 bases separated the two germline ends. The CDR3, as DNA: TGTGCCAGCAGCCAATCGGGAGCCTACAATGAGCAGTTCTTC. Translating gives CASSQSGAYNEQFF.

The J gene is TRBJ2-1, the V gene TRBV19; 7 bases line up with TRBD1. The CDR3 spans 14 residues. V shed 8 bases, J shed 0 bases, and the junction held 4 bases outside the gene matches. Germline assignment: CDR1 LNHDA and CDR2 SQIVND (reference sequence). The CDR3 DNA sequence: TGTGCCAGTGGGACAGTGAGCTCCTACAATGAGCAGTTCTTC. It encodes CASGTVSSYNEQFF.

This clone was recorded a few times. The chain uses TRBV5-1 and TRBJ1-2; 7 bases line up with TRBD1. This CDR3 is built from 13 residues. The germline gives CDR1 SGHRS, CDR2 YFSETQ. After removal of 4 bases from V and 4 bases from J, the junction contained 4 bases not matched to a gene. The CDR3 DNA sequence: TGCGCCAGCAGCCCCGGACAGGTCTATGGCTACACCTTC. Protein sequence: CASSPGQVYGYTF.

With respect to this clone: Other nucleotide sequences in the sample specify the same CDR3. V usage is TRBV18 and J usage is TRBJ1-4, with D tentatively TRBD1 (5 bases). In germline, CDR1 is KGHSH, CDR2 LQKENI. The CDR3 is made up of 14 amino acids. The V and J ends lost 3 bases and 5 bases respectively, with 10 bases between them. Here the CDR3 DNA reads TGTGCCAGCTCACCGGGGCTGACAAATGAAAAACTGTTTTTT. It is translated as CASSPGLTNEKLFF.